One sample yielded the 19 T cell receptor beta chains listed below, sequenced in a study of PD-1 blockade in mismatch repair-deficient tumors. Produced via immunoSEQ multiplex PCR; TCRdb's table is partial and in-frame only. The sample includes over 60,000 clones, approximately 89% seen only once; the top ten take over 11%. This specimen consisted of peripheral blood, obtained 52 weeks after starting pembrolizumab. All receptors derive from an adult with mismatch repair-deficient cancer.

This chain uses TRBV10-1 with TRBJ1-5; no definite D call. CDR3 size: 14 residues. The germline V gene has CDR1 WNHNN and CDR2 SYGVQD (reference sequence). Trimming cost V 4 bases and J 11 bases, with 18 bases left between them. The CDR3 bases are TGCGCCAGCAGTGGACGGCCCTGGAGCACGACCCAGCATTTT. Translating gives CASSGRPWSTTQHF.

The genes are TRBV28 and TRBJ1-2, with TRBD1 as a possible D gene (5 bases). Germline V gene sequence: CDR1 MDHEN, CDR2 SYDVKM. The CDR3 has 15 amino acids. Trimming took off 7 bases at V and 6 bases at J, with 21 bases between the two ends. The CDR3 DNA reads TGTGCCAGCATTGATTGGGGGGTCGGGGTTGATGGCTACACCTTC. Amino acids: CASIDWGVGVDGYTF.

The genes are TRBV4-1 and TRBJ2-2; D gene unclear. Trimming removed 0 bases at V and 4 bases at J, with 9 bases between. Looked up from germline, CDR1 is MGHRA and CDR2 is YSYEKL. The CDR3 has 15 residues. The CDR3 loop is CASSQEALGTGELFF. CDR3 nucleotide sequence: TGCGCCAGCAGCCAAGAGGCCTTGGGCACCGGGGAGCTGTTTTTT.

CDR3 DNA: TGCGCCAGCAGCGCCGGACTAGGTAAAGGGACAGATACGCAGTATTTT. Translated, it gives CASSAGLGKGTDTQYF. The chain has TRBV10-2 and TRBJ2-3, with 7 bases lining up with TRBD2. The germline V gene has CDR1 WSHSY and CDR2 SAAADI. This CDR3 is built from 16 residues. J was trimmed by 3 bases and V by 6 bases; bases with no gene match: 12.

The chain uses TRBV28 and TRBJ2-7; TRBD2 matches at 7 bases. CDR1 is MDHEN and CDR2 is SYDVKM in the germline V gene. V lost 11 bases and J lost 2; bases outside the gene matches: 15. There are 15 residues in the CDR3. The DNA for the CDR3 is TGTGCCTCAGGGATGGGGAGGGGCCTTCCCTACGAGCAGTACTTC. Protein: CASGMGRGLPYEQYF.

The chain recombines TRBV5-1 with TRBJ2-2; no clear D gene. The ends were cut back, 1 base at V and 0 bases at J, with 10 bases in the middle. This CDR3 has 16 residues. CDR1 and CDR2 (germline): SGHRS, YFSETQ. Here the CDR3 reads CASSLNRASNTGELFF. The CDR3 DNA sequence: TGCGCCAGCAGCTTGAACCGGGCTTCGAACACCGGGGAGCTGTTTTTT.

Here the CDR3 reads CASSLEAPLYDYGYTF. CDR3 DNA sequence: TGTGCCAGCAGTTTAGAAGCGCCTTTGTATGACTATGGCTACACCTTC. This chain links TRBV28 with TRBJ1-2, with D unclear. The CDR3 is made up of 16 amino acids. Germline V CDR1 and CDR2: MDHEN, SYDVKM. V lost 2 bases, J lost 3 bases, and 16 bases lay in between.

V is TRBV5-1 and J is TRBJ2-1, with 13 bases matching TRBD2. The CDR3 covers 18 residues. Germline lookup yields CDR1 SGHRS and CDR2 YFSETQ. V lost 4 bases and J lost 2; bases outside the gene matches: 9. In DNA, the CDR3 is TGCGCCAGCAGCCCCACCGGGACTAGCGGGGCCCCCTACAATGAGCAGTTCTTC. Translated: CASSPTGTSGAPYNEQFF.

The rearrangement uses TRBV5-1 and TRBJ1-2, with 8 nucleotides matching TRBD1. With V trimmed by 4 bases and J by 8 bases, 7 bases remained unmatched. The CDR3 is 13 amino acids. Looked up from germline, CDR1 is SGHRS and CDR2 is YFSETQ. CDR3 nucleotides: TGCGCCAGCAGCCCCGGACAGGGTTGGGGCTACACCTTC. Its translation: CASSPGQGWGYTF.

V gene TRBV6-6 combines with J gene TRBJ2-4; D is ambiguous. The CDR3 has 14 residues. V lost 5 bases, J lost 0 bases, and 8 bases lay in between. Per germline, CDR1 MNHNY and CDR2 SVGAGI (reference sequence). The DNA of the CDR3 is TGTGCCAGCAGTCCGGCTCTAGCCAAAAACATTCAGTACTTC. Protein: CASSPALAKNIQYF.

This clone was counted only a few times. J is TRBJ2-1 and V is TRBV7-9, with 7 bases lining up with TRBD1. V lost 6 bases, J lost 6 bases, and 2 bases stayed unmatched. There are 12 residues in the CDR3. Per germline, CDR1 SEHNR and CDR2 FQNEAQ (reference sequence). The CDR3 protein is CASSDRANEQFF. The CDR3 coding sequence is TGTGCCAGCAGTGACAGGGCCAATGAGCAGTTCTTC.

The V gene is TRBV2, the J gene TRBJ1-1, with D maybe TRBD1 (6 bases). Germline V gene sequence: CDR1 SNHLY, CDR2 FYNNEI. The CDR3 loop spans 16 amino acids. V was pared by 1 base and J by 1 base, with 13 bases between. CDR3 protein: CASSEVRGRTNTEAFF. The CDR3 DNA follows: TGTGCCAGCAGTGAAGTCAGGGGACGGACGAACACTGAAGCTTTCTTT. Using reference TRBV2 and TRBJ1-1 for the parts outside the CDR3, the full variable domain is EPEVTQTPSHQVTQMGQEVILRCVPISNHLYFYWYRQILGQKVEFLVSFYNNEISEKSEIFDDQFSVERPDGSNFTLKIRSTKLEDSAMYFCASSEVRGRTNTEAFFGQGTRLTVV.

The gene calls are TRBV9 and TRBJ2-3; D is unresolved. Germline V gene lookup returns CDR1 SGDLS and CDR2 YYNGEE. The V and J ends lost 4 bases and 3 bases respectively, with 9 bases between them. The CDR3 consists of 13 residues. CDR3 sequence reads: CASSIIETDTQYF. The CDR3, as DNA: TGTGCCAGCAGCATTATAGAAACAGATACGCAGTATTTT.

CDR3 sequence reads: CASRTSRTVHYGYTF. Written as DNA, the CDR3 is TGTGCCAGCAGAACTTCGAGGACTGTCCACTATGGCTACACCTTC. This chain connects TRBV6-5 to TRBJ1-2; D not certain. The CDR3 loop spans 15 amino acids. CDR1 is MNHEY and CDR2 is SVGAGI in the germline V gene. Trimming took off 6 bases at V and 3 bases at J, with 17 bases between the two ends.

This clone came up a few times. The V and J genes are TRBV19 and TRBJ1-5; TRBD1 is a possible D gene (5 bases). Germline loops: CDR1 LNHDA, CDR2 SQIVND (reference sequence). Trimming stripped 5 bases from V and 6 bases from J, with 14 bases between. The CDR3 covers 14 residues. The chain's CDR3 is CASSGGTLGQPQHF. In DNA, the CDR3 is TGTGCCAGTAGTGGGGGGACCCTGGGTCAGCCCCAGCATTTT.

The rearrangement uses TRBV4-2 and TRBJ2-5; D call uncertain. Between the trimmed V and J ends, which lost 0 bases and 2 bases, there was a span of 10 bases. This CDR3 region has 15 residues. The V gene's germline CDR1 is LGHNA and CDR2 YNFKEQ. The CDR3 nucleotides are TGTGCCAGCAGCCAAGATAGGACGTTGCAAGAGACCCAGTACTTC. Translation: CASSQDRTLQETQYF.

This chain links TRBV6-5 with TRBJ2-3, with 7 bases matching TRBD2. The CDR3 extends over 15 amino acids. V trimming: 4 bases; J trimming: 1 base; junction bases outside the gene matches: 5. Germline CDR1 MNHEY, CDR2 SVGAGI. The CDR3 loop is CASSLERGRTDTQYF. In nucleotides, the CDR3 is TGTGCCAGCAGTTTGGAGCGGGGACGCACAGATACGCAGTATTTT.

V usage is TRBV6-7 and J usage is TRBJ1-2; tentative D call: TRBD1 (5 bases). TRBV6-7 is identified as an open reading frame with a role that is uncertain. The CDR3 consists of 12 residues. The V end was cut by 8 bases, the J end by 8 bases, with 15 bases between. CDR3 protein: CASPEGAGGYTF. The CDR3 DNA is TGTGCCAGCCCTGAAGGGGCTGGCGGCTACACCTTC.

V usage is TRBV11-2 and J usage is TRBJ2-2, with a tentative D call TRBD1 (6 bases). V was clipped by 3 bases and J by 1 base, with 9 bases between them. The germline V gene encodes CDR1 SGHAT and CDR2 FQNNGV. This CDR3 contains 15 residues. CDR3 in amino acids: CASSFYRVNTGELFF. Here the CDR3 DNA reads TGTGCCAGCAGCTTTTACAGGGTGAACACCGGGGAGCTGTTTTTT.